This TCR beta chain emerged from a study of CD8 T cells in ankylosing spondylitis. TCRdb recomputed calls from the 5' RACE reads with MiXCR, one row per CDR3 protein. The sample lists about 69,000 distinct CDR3 sequences, 5.3% occurring once. This clonotype was picked up many times. This CDR3 contains 15 residues. Trimming shortened V by 6 bases and J by 0 bases, and 17 bases separated the two germline ends. In germline, CDR1 is DFQATT, CDR2 SNEGSKA (reference sequence). Sequencing was performed on blood, either unsorted or a sorted T cell fraction (not recorded which). The chain uses TRBV20-1 and TRBJ1-1; D is undetermined. The TCR originated in a male donor with ankylosing spondylitis or in good health (not recorded which). The CDR3 nucleotides are TGCAGTGCCCCTACGACCGAGACATTGAACACTGAAGCTTTCTTT. This gives the protein CSAPTTETLNTEAFF.